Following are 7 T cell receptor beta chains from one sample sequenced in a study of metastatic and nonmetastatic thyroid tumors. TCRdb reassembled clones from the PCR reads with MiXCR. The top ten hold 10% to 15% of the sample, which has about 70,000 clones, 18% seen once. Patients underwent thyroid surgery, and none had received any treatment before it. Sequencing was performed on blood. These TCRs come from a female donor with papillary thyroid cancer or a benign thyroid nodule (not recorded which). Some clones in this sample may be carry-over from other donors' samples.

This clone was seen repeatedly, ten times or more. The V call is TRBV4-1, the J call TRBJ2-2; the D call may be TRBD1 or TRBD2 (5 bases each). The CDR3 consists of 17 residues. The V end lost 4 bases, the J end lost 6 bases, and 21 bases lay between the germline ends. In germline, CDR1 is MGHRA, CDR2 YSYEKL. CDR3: CASSPGPATLRAGELFF. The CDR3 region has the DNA TGCGCCAGCAGCCCGGGACCCGCCACTTTACGGGCCGGGGAGCTGTTTTTT.

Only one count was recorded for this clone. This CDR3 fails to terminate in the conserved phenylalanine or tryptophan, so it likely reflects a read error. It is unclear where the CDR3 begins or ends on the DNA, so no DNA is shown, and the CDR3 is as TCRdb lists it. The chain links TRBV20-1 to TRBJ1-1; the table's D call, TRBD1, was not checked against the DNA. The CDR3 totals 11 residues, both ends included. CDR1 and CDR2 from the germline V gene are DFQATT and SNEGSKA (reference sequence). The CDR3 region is CSASPCQGPLS.

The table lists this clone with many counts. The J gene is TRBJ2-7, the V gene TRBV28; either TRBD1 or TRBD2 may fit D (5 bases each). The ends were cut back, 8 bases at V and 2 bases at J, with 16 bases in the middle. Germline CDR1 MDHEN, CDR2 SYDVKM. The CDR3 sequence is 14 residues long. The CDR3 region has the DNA TGTGCCAGCGGGAGTTCGGGGCAGGCCTACGAGCAGTACTTC. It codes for CASGSSGQAYEQYF. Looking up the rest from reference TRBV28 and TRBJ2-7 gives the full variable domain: DVKVTQSSRYLVKRTGEKVFLECVQDMDHENMFWYRQDPGLGLRLIYFSYDVKMKEKGDIPEGYSVSREKKERFSLILESASTNQTSMYLCASGSSGQAYEQYFGPGTRLTVT.

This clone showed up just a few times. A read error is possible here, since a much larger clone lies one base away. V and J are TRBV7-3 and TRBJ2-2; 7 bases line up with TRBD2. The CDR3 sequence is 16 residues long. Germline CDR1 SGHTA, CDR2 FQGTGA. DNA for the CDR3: TGTGCCAGCAGCTTAACCCCGGGGGGTAACACCGTGGAGCTGTTTTTT. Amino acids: CASSLTPGGNTVELFF.

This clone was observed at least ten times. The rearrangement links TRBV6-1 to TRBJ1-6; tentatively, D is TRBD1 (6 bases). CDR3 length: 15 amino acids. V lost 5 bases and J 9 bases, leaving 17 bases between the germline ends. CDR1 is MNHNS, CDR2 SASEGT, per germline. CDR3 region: CASSPGRGWGSPLHF. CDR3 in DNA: TGTGCCAGCAGTCCCGGCAGGGGCTGGGGTTCACCCCTCCACTTT.

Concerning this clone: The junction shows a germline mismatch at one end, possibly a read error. The chain's CDR3 is CASSPRDPEDLF. The CDR3 nucleotides are TGTGCCAGCAGTCCTAGGGACCCTGAAGATTTATTT. This rearrangement joins TRBV6-1 to TRBJ1-1, with D possibly being TRBD1 (5 bases). Germline V gives CDR1 MNHNS, CDR2 SASEGT. The CDR3 runs to 12 residues.

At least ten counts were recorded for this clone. The DNA for the CDR3 is TGCAGTGCTAGAGACTCCGGGATGAACTACAATGAGCAGTTCTTC. It specifies CSARDSGMNYNEQFF. The chain has TRBV20-1 and TRBJ2-1, with a weak D call TRBD2 (5 bases). Germline V gene data show CDR1 as DFQATT and CDR2 as SNEGSKA (reference sequence). This CDR3 comprises 15 residues. V was shortened by 0 bases and J by 3 bases, with 12 bases between the two germline ends.